These T cell receptor beta chains were read from a single sample in a study of blood T cell repertoires in COVID-19. Sequencing used immunoSEQ multiplex PCR; TCRdb keeps in-frame clones, though not all of them. The sample carries fewer than 60,000 clones, over 80% recorded once. The sequencing sample was made of peripheral blood. These receptors were obtained from a human donor with active COVID-19. The donor label of this sample is uncertain. CDR3s include the opening cysteine and the closing phenylalanine or tryptophan. D genes are given only for firm matches. Rows may omit the clone size; those that give it use once, few, many or a size class.

D	V	size	J	DNA	CDR3
TRBD1	TRBV6-5	-	TRBJ2-1	TGTGCCAGCAGTTACTCCTCCGGGACAGCAAACAATGAGCAGTTCTTC	CASSYSSGTANNEQFF
TRBD1	TRBV6-2/TRBV6-3	-	TRBJ1-5	TGTGCCAGCAGTTACCCGCGACAGGGTAGGGGCAATCAGCCCCAGCATTTT	CASSYPRQGRGNQPQHF
-	TRBV19	-	TRBJ1-5	TGTGCCAGTAAAATGCAAGGACATACTGATCAGCCCCAGCATTTT	CASKMQGHTDQPQHF
-	TRBV18	-	TRBJ2-3	TGTGCCAGCTCAACAAAGGGGGGGCTCACAGATACGCAGTATTTT	CASSTKGGLTDTQYF
TRBD1	TRBV19	-	TRBJ2-2	TGTGCCAGTAGTTCGCGGACAGGGGCGAACACCGGGGAGCTGTTTTTT	CASSSRTGANTGELFF
TRBD1	TRBV5-1	-	TRBJ1-2	TGCGCCAGCGGGGACAGCTATGGCTACACCTTC	CASGDSYGYTF
-	TRBV21-1	-	TRBJ2-1	TGTGCCAGCAGCAAAGAATATTGGAGGGGGCGGGAGGACCCACTCGAGCAGTTCTTC	CASSKEYWRGREDPLEQFF
-	TRBV18	-	TRBJ2-3	TGTGCCAGCTCACTCCGAAGTGGCGGGCCAACCACAGATACGCAGTATTTT	CASSLRSGGPTTDTQYF
-	TRBV6-5	-	TRBJ2-7	TGTGCCAGCAGTTGGGGCGACGCGCTCTACGAGCAGTACTTC	CASSWGDALYEQYF
-	TRBV7-9	few	TRBJ1-5	TGTGCCAGCAGCTTAGCCTCGGCAGGCGAGCATCAGCCCCAGCATTTT	CASSLASAGEHQPQHF
-	TRBV25-1	-	TRBJ1-3	TGTGCCAGCAGGTCTGGGGGCCTTGGAAACACCATATATTTT	CASRSGGLGNTIYF
TRBD2	TRBV2	-	TRBJ2-5	TGTGCCAGCAACGGAGCGGGGCCGGAGACCCAGTACTTC	CASNGAGPETQYF
-	TRBV7-8	-	TRBJ2-7	TGTGCCAGCAGCAGACAAGTCCTATCCTACGAGCAGTACTTC	CASSRQVLSYEQYF
TRBD1	TRBV7-9	once	TRBJ1-2	TGTGCCAGCGGATCCGACAGGGAACGGGCCAACACCTTC	CASGSDRERANTF
-	TRBV7-9	-	TRBJ1-1	TGTGCCAGCAGCTCTCAGGGGAACACTGAAGCTTTCTTT	CASSSQGNTEAFF
-	TRBV9	-	TRBJ2-7	TGTGCCAGCAGCGTAGATCCAGCGGGTAACTCCTACGAGCAGTACTTC	CASSVDPAGNSYEQYF
TRBD1	TRBV29-1	-	TRBJ2-1	TGCAGCGTTCTGGGACAGCAGAGCTCCTACAATGAGCAGTTCTTC	CSVLGQQSSYNEQFF
-	TRBV2	-	TRBJ2-7	TGTGCCAGCAAGTGGGCAGGGGACTCCTACGAGCAGTACTTC	CASKWAGDSYEQYF
-	TRBV7-9	few	TRBJ2-7	TGTGCCAGCAGCTTAGCGCGAGGCGCAGGGGTCTCCTACGAGCAGTACTTC	CASSLARGAGVSYEQYF
-	TRBV7-9	once	TRBJ1-2	TGTGCCAGCAGCTTAGAAGCGGGGAACTATGGCTACACCTTC	CASSLEAGNYGYTF
-	TRBV7-2	-	TRBJ2-3	TGTGCCAGCAACCTGAGGGCTAGCGGCACAGATACGCAGTATTTT	CASNLRASGTDTQYF
-	TRBV19	-	TRBJ2-2	TGTGCCAGTAGTATCTCCTCAGTCGCCGGGGAGCTGTTTTTT	CASSISSVAGELFF
TRBD2	TRBV6-2/TRBV6-3	-	TRBJ2-7	TGTGCCAGCAGTACGACTAGCGGGGACCGCTACGAGCAGTACTTC	CASSTTSGDRYEQYF
-	TRBV19	-	TRBJ1-1	TGTGCCAGTAGTGACCCTACGACAGAGAACACTGAAGCTTTCTTT	CASSDPTTENTEAFF
-	TRBV18	-	TRBJ2-7	TGTGCCAGCTCACCTACGGTTGGGGCTACCTACGAGCAGTACTTC	CASSPTVGATYEQYF
TRBD1	TRBV15	few	TRBJ1-2	TGTGCCACCAGCGGCCGAACGACAGGGGCTGGCTACACCTTC	CATSGRTTGAGYTF
-	TRBV11-3	-	TRBJ2-6	TGTGCCAGCAGCGGGCTCTCTGGGGCCAACGTCCTGACTTTC	CASSGLSGANVLTF
TRBD2	TRBV14	-	TRBJ2-5	TGTGCCAGCAGCCAAGATAGGTCGGCGGGGGGGTACTTC	CASSQDRSAGGYF
-	TRBV21-1	-	TRBJ1-1	TGTGCCAGCAGCAAAAAGTGCACAGGAGAATCGAACACTGAAGCTTTCTTT	CASSKKCTGESNTEAFF
-	TRBV10-3	-	TRBJ2-7	TGTGCCATCAGTGAGTCTAGTTACGAGCAGTACTTC	CAISESSYEQYF
-	TRBV2	-	TRBJ1-6	TGTGCCAGCACCCGAGACAGGCTACATAATTCACCCCTCCACTTT	CASTRDRLHNSPLHF
TRBD1	TRBV5-1	-	TRBJ1-2	TGCGCCAGCAGCCTGCGTGGGACAGATCTCTACACCTTC	CASSLRGTDLYTF
-	TRBV24-1	-	TRBJ2-2	TGTGCCACCAGTGACCCTAGGGGGGGGGACACCGGGGAGCTGTTTTTT	CATSDPRGGDTGELFF
TRBD1	TRBV30	-	TRBJ2-7	TGTGCCTGGAACGAGGGACAGGGGGGGCCCTACGAGCAGTACTTC	CAWNEGQGGPYEQYF
-	TRBV21-1	-	TRBJ2-3	TGTGCCAGCAGCCCGCGGGGCAGGGAAAGCACAGATACGCAGTATTTT	CASSPRGRESTDTQYF
-	TRBV4-1	-	TRBJ2-7	TGCGCCAGCAGCACAAGGTATATGCTAGGCACCTACGAGCAGTACTTC	CASSTRYMLGTYEQYF
-	TRBV4-2	-	TRBJ1-3	TGTGCCAGCAGCCAAGGACTGCAGGGAGGAAACACCATATATTTT	CASSQGLQGGNTIYF
-	TRBV21-1	-	TRBJ2-5	TGTGCCAGCAGGCGAAGGGGGCTCGTAGAGACCCAGTACTTC	CASRRRGLVETQYF
-	TRBV30	-	TRBJ1-6	TGTGCCTTCACCAGGGGTTCACCCCTCCACTTT	CAFTRGSPLHF
TRBD2	TRBV27	-	TRBJ2-7	TGTGCCAGCAGTTTATGGCGTGGGGGGGTGTACGAGCAGTACTTC	CASSLWRGGVYEQYF
TRBD2	TRBV7-8	-	TRBJ2-2	TGTGCCAGCAGCTTCTTTGCTAGCGGAACGAACACCGGGGAGCTGTTTTTT	CASSFFASGTNTGELFF
TRBD2	TRBV4-3	-	TRBJ2-3	TGCGCCAGCAGGGCCCGAGCGGGAGTCCCAGATACGCAGTATTTT	CASRARAGVPDTQYF
TRBD2	TRBV10-2	-	TRBJ2-1	TGCGCCAGCAGCCCCGCATGGGGGGGATACAATGAGCAGTTCTTC	CASSPAWGGYNEQFF
-	TRBV5-1	-	TRBJ2-6	TGCGCCAGCAGCCCGCGACAGAGCTCTGGGGCCAACGTCCTGACTTTC	CASSPRQSSGANVLTF
-	TRBV7-3	-	TRBJ2-3	TGTGCCAGCAGCTTTCTCGGCTCGACAACAGATACGCAGTATTTT	CASSFLGSTTDTQYF
-	TRBV28	-	TRBJ2-5	TGTGCCAGCAGTTTACCCGACAGTAATCAAGAGACCCAGTACTTC	CASSLPDSNQETQYF
-	TRBV2	-	TRBJ2-3	TGTGCCAGCAGGGAGAGAGCAGATACGCAGTATTTT	CASRERADTQYF
-	TRBV18	-	TRBJ1-1	TGTGCCAGCTCACCCCAGACAGAGAACACTGAAGCTTTCTTT	CASSPQTENTEAFF
-	TRBV27	-	TRBJ2-6	TGTGCCAGCAGTTTAAGATACAGGGATTCCGGGGCCAACGTCCTGACTTTC	CASSLRYRDSGANVLTF
-	TRBV9	-	TRBJ1-2	TGTGCCAGCAGCGTAGGCCCAGGGAAGGGCTACACCTTC	CASSVGPGKGYTF
-	TRBV6-5	-	TRBJ1-1	TGTGCCAGCAGGCTAAGAGGGCAGACTGAAGCTTTCTTT	CASRLRGQTEAFF
TRBD1	TRBV7-2	-	TRBJ2-1	TGTGCCAGCAGCTTCCAAGGACAGGGCGGTGAGCAGTTCTTC	CASSFQGQGGEQFF
-	TRBV15	-	TRBJ1-4	TGTGCCACCAGCAGAGGGGGCGGCAAGGGAGGGGAAAAACTGTTTTTT	CATSRGGGKGGEKLFF
-	TRBV11-3	few	TRBJ1-6	TGTGCCAGCAGCCCGGACCGGGAAATCTCACCCCTCCACTTT	CASSPDREISPLHF
-	TRBV28	-	TRBJ2-4	TGTGCCAGCAGGGGAAGACAGTTACTAGCCAAAAACATTCAGTACTTC	CASRGRQLLAKNIQYF
-	TRBV27	-	TRBJ1-4	TGTGCCAGCAGTTTATACCGCCGCGGGGTTAAGGCAACTAATGAAAAACTGTTTTTT	CASSLYRRGVKATNEKLFF
TRBD1	TRBV27	-	TRBJ2-7	TGTGCCAGCAGTTTAAAGGGGGCGACCTACGAGCAGTACTTC	CASSLKGATYEQYF
-	TRBV7-9	-	TRBJ2-7	TGTGCCAGCAGCCGCGACAGTCGCGAGCAGTACTTC	CASSRDSREQYF
TRBD1	TRBV2	-	TRBJ2-2	TGTGCCAGCAGGGGGGAGACAGGGGGCTCTAACGGGGAGCTGTTTTTT	CASRGETGGSNGELFF